These 6 T cell receptor beta chains were sequenced from one sample in a study of regulatory T cells in long-lasting Graves disease. Researchers made TCR beta libraries by using iRepertoire HTBI primers and running Arm-PCR on CDR3 regions. TCRdb reprocessed the multiplex PCR reads with MiXCR, giving one entry per CDR3 protein. The repertoire holds 550,000 to 700,000 distinct CDR3 sequences, with 16% as singletons. As for time point: newly diagnosed GD, antithyroid drugs for less than 3 months. The TCR library was prepared using RNA isolated from PBMCs. The same data also contributed to another study, on T cells in Graves' hyperthyroidism and ophthalmopathy.

Sequences were derived from peripheral blood mononuclear cells (PBMCs), sampled at new diagnosis, from a patient treated with antithyroid drugs. The receptors were sampled from a man younger than 35 with Graves disease.

The genes are TRBV20-1 and TRBJ2-5; 15 bases match TRBD2. Germline assignment: CDR1 DFQATT and CDR2 SNEGSKA (reference sequence). V lost 5 bases and J lost 1; bases outside the gene matches: 11. CDR3 length: 18 residues. The CDR3, as DNA: TGCAGTGCTTATACCCCGGGACTAGCGGGAGGATTCCAAGAGACCCAGTACTTC. Its protein product is CSAYTPGLAGGFQETQYF.

This clonotype was counted only a few times. The CDR3 DNA follows: TGTGCCTGGGGCTGGGACAGCAATCAGCCCCAGCATTTT. Residues: CAWGWDSNQPQHF. The V and J genes are TRBV30 and TRBJ1-5, with D possibly being TRBD1 (5 bases). Germline V gene sequence: CDR1 GTSNPN, CDR2 SVGIG (reference sequence). The V and J ends lost 5 bases and 1 base respectively, with 9 bases between them. The CDR3 totals 13 residues.

This clonotype was found many times. The chain is built from TRBV28 and TRBJ2-7; 7 bases fit TRBD2. Germline V CDR1 and CDR2: MDHEN, SYDVKM. Germline trimming cut 6 bases from V and 3 bases from J; bases unmatched to any gene: 5. This CDR3 has 13 residues. CDR3 coding DNA: TGTGCCAGCAGGAAAAGCGGGAACTACGAGCAGTACTTC. It translates to CASRKSGNYEQYF.

This chain links TRBV6-1 with TRBJ2-7; 7 nucleotides match TRBD2. The CDR3 loop spans 14 amino acids. V trimming: 6 bases; J trimming: 7 bases; junction bases outside the gene matches: 12. Germline CDR1 and CDR2: MNHNS and SASEGT. The CDR3 nucleotides read TGTGCCAGCAGCCCCCGCGGGAGCAATCTGGAGCAGTACTTC. Its protein product is CASSPRGSNLEQYF.

V gene TRBV13 combines with J gene TRBJ1-1; 8 nucleotides align to TRBD1. Germline CDR1 is PRHDT and CDR2 is FYEKMQ (reference sequence). The ends lost 3 bases at V and 3 bases at J; junction bases unmatched: 3. The CDR3 covers 14 residues. The chain's CDR3 is CASSFGQGDTEAFF. In DNA form, the CDR3 reads TGTGCCAGCAGCTTCGGACAGGGCGACACTGAAGCTTTCTTT.

Remarks on this clonotype: Germline and junction disagree at one end, which may indicate a read error. The chain recombines TRBV7-7 with TRBJ2-1; TRBD1 matches 8 bases. This CDR3 comprises 19 residues. Germline lookup yields CDR1 SSHAT and CDR2 FNYEAQ (reference sequence). The CDR3 DNA is TGTGCTAGCAGCTTAGGGTATCGGCAGGGGGCTACCTCCTACAATGAGCAGTTCTTC. Its protein product is CASSLGYRQGATSYNEQFF.